The source of this TCR beta chain is a study of metastatic and nonmetastatic thyroid tumors. The entire patient cohort was treatment-naive prior to thyroid surgery. This clone was detected many times. TCRdb reassembled clones from the PCR reads with MiXCR. The sample lists approximately 14,000 clones, approximately 32% occurring once. This sequence was found in a male donor with papillary thyroid cancer or a benign thyroid nodule (not recorded which). Some clones in this sample may be carry-over from other donors' samples. Sequencing was performed on tumor tissue.

CDR3 loop: CASSLGGMNTEAFF. DNA of the CDR3: TGCGCCAGCAGCTTGGGGGGCATGAACACTGAAGCTTTCTTT. This rearrangement joins TRBV5-1 to TRBJ1-1, with D possibly being TRBD1 (5 bases). The CDR3 consists of 14 residues. Germline CDR1 is SGHRS and CDR2 is YFSETQ. The ends were cut back, 0 bases at V and 0 bases at J, with 6 bases in the middle.